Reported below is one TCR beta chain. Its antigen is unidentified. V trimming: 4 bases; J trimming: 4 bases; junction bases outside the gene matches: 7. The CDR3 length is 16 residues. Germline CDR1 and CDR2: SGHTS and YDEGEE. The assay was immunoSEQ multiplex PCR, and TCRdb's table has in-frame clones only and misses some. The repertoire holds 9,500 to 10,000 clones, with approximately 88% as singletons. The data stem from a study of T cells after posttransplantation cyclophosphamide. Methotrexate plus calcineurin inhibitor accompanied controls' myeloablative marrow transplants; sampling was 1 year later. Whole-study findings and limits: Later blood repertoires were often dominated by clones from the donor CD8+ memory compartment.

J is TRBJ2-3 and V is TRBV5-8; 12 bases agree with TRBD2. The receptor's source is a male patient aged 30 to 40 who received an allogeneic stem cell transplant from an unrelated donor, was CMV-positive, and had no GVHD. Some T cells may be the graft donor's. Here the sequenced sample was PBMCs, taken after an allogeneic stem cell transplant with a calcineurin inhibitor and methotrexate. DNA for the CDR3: TGTGCCAGCAGCATCGGACTAGCGGGAAAGTCAGATACGCAGTATTTT. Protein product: CASSIGLAGKSDTQYF. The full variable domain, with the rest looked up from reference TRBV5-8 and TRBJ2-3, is EAGVTQSPTHLIKTRGQQATLRCSPISGHTSVYWYQQALGLGLQFLLWYDEGEERNRGNFPPRFSGRQFPNYSSELNVNALELEDSALYLCASSIGLAGKSDTQYFGPGTRLTVL.